Below are 28 T cell receptor beta chains sequenced from a single sample in a study of blood T cell repertoires in COVID-19. TCRdb's table, derived via immunoSEQ multiplex PCR, lists solely in-frame clones and lacks some. The sample includes about 140,000 clones, under 90% of them seen just once. The sequenced sample was peripheral blood. These receptors were taken from a woman aged 80 or over in a cohort sampled during active or convalescent COVID-19.

This chain connects TRBV6-5 to TRBJ1-3; 7 nucleotides match TRBD1. J gave up 4 bases and V 6 bases, and 9 bases lay outside the gene matches. The CDR3 runs to 15 residues. CDR1 and CDR2 from the germline V gene are MNHEY and SVGAGI. CDR3 in DNA: TGTGCCAGCAGACTAAAGCAGGGGGAAGGAAACACCATATATTTT. Its translation is CASRLKQGEGNTIYF.

This clone was detected only a few times. This chain uses TRBV30 with TRBJ2-1, with D unresolved. This CDR3 comprises 12 residues. CDR1 is GTSNPN, CDR2 SVGIG, per germline (reference sequence). Between the trimmed V and J ends, which lost 1 base and 9 bases, there was a span of 10 bases. DNA of the CDR3: TGTGCCTGGAGTGCGACAACATCTGAGCAGTTCTTC. It is translated as CAWSATTSEQFF.

The chain joins TRBV19 to TRBJ1-2; no reliable D call. CDR3 length equals 13 residues. Trimming removed 0 bases at V and 4 bases at J, with 6 bases between. CDR1 and CDR2 (germline): LNHDA, SQIVND (reference sequence). For the CDR3, the DNA is TGTGCCAGTAGTATAGAGCCGAGCTATGGCTACACCTTC. Protein: CASSIEPSYGYTF.

The chain uses TRBV5-1 and TRBJ2-3; TRBD2 matches at 11 bases. J gave up 3 bases and V 9 bases, and 12 bases lay outside the gene matches. The CDR3 spans 16 residues. Germline CDR1 reads SGHRS; CDR2 reads YFSETQ. CDR3 loop: CANNPATSGETDTQYF. DNA of the CDR3: TGCGCCAACAACCCTGCGACTAGCGGGGAAACAGATACGCAGTATTTT. Using reference TRBV5-1 and TRBJ2-3 for the parts outside the CDR3, the full variable domain is KAGVTQTPRYLIKTRGQQVTLSCSPISGHRSVSWYQQTPGQGLQFLFEYFSETQRNKGNFPGRFSGRQFSNSRSEMNVSTLELGDSALYLCANNPATSGETDTQYFGPGTRLTVL.

The chain employs TRBV5-1 and TRBJ2-1, with 7 bases identical to TRBD2. In germline, CDR1 is SGHRS, CDR2 YFSETQ. Losses at the gene ends were 6 bases for V and 4 bases for J; bases not matched to a gene: 10. The CDR3 consists of 15 residues. CDR3 bases: TGCGCCAGCATTTACAGGCCGGGGGGTTACAATGAGCAGTTCTTC. Translated, it gives CASIYRPGGYNEQFF.

Of note for this clone: The sample carries other DNA sequences with the same CDR3. V is TRBV19 and J is TRBJ2-2; 9 bases map to TRBD1. V lost 6 bases to trimming and J lost 4 bases; unmatched junction nucleotides: 6. Germline CDR1 LNHDA, CDR2 SQIVND (reference sequence). This CDR3 is 15 amino acids long. The CDR3 nucleotides read TGTGCCAGTAGGCCACAGGGGGCAGGCACCGGGGAGCTGTTTTTT. Encoded protein: CASRPQGAGTGELFF.

This chain joins TRBV11-2 and TRBJ2-7; 9 nucleotides agree with TRBD2. Germline lookup yields CDR1 SGHAT and CDR2 FQNNGV. Trimming cost V 3 bases and J 0 bases; bases outside gene matches: 9. CDR3 length equals 17 residues. The CDR3 spells CASSLGVAGVSSYEQYF. The CDR3 DNA follows: TGTGCCAGCAGCTTGGGAGTAGCGGGGGTGAGCTCCTACGAGCAGTACTTC.

The chain couples TRBV5-8 to TRBJ1-4; 9 bases map to TRBD1. The CDR3 sequence is 14 residues long. The trim removed 5 bases at V and 7 bases at J, leaving 6 bases unmatched. CDR1 and CDR2 from the germline V gene are SGHTS and YDEGEE. CDR3 loop: CASSPGQGPEKLFF. The CDR3 DNA is TGTGCCAGCAGTCCGGGACAGGGTCCTGAAAAACTGTTTTTT.

The rearrangement links TRBV18 to TRBJ2-7; 9 nucleotides line up with TRBD2. The CDR3 extends over 15 amino acids. CDR1 is KGHSH and CDR2 is LQKENI in the germline V gene. V lost 2 bases, J lost 3 bases, and 5 bases stayed unmatched. The CDR3 sequence: CASSPSGGKNYEQYV. CDR3 bases: TGTGCCAGCTCACCAAGCGGGGGGAAGAACTACGAGCAGTACGTC.

The CDR3 coding sequence is TGTGCTAGTGTCCATTCAACCCCGCGTGATACGCAGTATTTT. Translation: CASVHSTPRDTQYF. The chain links TRBV12-5 to TRBJ2-3, with unresolved D. Trimming removed 7 bases from V and 6 bases from J, with 17 bases in between. This CDR3 region has 14 residues. Per germline, CDR1 LGHNT and CDR2 FRNRAP. Based on the CDR3 plus reference TRBV12-5 and TRBJ2-3, the full variable domain is DARVTQTPRHKVTEMGQEVTMRCQPILGHNTVFWYRQTMMQGLELLAYFRNRAPLDDSGMPKDRFSAEMPDATLATLKIQPSEPRDSAVYFCASVHSTPRDTQYFGPGTRLTVL.

V gene TRBV4-2 combines with J gene TRBJ1-1; D is ambiguous. V was shortened by 0 bases and J by 5 bases, with 16 bases between the two germline ends. CDR1 is LGHNA and CDR2 is YNFKEQ in the germline V gene. This CDR3 has 16 residues. DNA for the CDR3: TGTGCCAGCAGCCAAGATCTGCGGGTTTCGGGGACTGAAGCTTTCTTT. This encodes CASSQDLRVSGTEAFF.

V is TRBV5-1 and J is TRBJ2-7, with 10 bases lining up with TRBD1. The CDR3 is 15 amino acids. CDR1 is SGHRS, CDR2 YFSETQ, per germline. V lost 5 bases and J lost 4; bases outside the gene matches: 9. Written as DNA, the CDR3 is TGCGCCAGCAGACCGACAGGGGGCAGCAGGTACGAGCAGTACTTC. Its translation is CASRPTGGSRYEQYF.

About this clone: One junction end disagrees with the germline gene, perhaps due to a read error. The DNA of the CDR3 is TGTGCCAGCAGCCCGGAGGGACAGCCAAACATTGAAGCTTTCTTT. Translating it yields CASSPEGQPNIEAFF. V and J are TRBV7-2 and TRBJ1-1; 7 bases agree with TRBD1. The CDR3 spans 15 residues. The V gene's germline CDR1 is SGHTA and CDR2 FQGNSA.

The chain uses TRBV28 and TRBJ2-5, with D possibly matching TRBD1 (6 bases). The CDR3 runs 14 residues. Germline CDR1 and CDR2: MDHEN and SYDVKM. Trimming pared 3 bases from V and 4 bases from J, leaving 12 bases between. The CDR3 coding sequence is TGTGCCAGCAGTTTGAGGCAGGGGCGAGAGACCCAGTACTTC. It is translated as CASSLRQGRETQYF. The full variable domain, rest sourced from reference TRBV28 and TRBJ2-5, is DVKVTQSSRYLVKRTGEKVFLECVQDMDHENMFWYRQDPGLGLRLIYFSYDVKMKEKGDIPEGYSVSREKKERFSLILESASTNQTSMYLCASSLRQGRETQYFGPGTRLLVL.

This clone is a singleton in its sample. V is TRBV5-1 and J is TRBJ1-2; 10 bases line up with TRBD1. CDR3 length: 14 residues. Unmatched junction bases numbered 7, after V lost 4 bases and J lost 7 bases. Germline V gene data show CDR1 as SGHRS and CDR2 as YFSETQ. CDR3 nucleotide sequence: TGCGCCAGCAGCACCGGGACAGGGGTTTCTGGCTACACCTTC. Its translation: CASSTGTGVSGYTF. The entire variable domain, with the rest obtained from reference TRBV5-1 and TRBJ1-2, is as follows: KAGVTQTPRYLIKTRGQQVTLSCSPISGHRSVSWYQQTPGQGLQFLFEYFSETQRNKGNFPGRFSGRQFSNSRSEMNVSTLELGDSALYLCASSTGTGVSGYTFGSGTRLTVV.

This rearrangement joins TRBV19 to TRBJ1-1; TRBD1 matches 8 bases. Germline values: CDR1 LNHDA, CDR2 SQIVND (reference sequence). Trimming cost V 3 bases and J 9 bases; bases outside gene matches: 9. The CDR3 has 14 residues. The CDR3 sequence is CASSMVTGGKQAFF. The DNA of the CDR3 is TGTGCCAGTAGTATGGTTACAGGGGGAAAGCAAGCTTTCTTT.

The chain links TRBV11-1 to TRBJ2-7; D unresolved. The V gene lost 5 bases and the J gene lost 3 bases, with 11 bases spanning the gap. CDR1 and CDR2 (germline): SGHAT, FQDESV (reference sequence). This CDR3 is built from 13 residues. CDR3 DNA: TGTGCCAGCAGCCGACATGCAGGCTACGAGCAGTACTTC. Translated: CASSRHAGYEQYF. Looking up the rest from reference TRBV11-1 and TRBJ2-7 gives the full variable domain: EAEVAQSPRYKITEKSQAVAFWCDPISGHATLYWYRQILGQGPELLVQFQDESVVDDSQLPKDRFSAERLKGVDSTLKIQPAELGDSAMYLCASSRHAGYEQYFGPGTRLTVT.

The genes are TRBV3-1 (or the pseudogene TRBV3-2) and TRBJ1-6, with D possibly TRBD1 on 6 matching bases. The germline V and J ends were trimmed by 4 bases and 10 bases, with 14 bases remaining between them. The CDR3 spans 14 residues. CDR1 is LGHDT and CDR2 is YNNKEL in the germline V gene (reference sequence). Written as DNA, the CDR3 is TGTGCCAGCAGCCCCCTACCAGGGGTCTCACCCCTCCACTTT. This codes for CASSPLPGVSPLHF.

The chain is built from TRBV28 and TRBJ1-2; D may be TRBD1 (5 bases). From germline, CDR1 is MDHEN and CDR2 SYDVKM. The germline V and J ends were trimmed by 5 bases and 7 bases, with 17 bases remaining between them. The CDR3 loop spans 14 amino acids. In DNA form, the CDR3 reads TGTGCCAGCAGTCCCGGACGCGGGGCGCGTGGCTACACCTTC. Protein sequence: CASSPGRGARGYTF.

For the CDR3, the DNA is TGTGCCAGCATGAGGGTCATTAATGAAAAACTGTTTTTT. This codes for CASMRVINEKLFF. The V gene is TRBV6-1, the J gene TRBJ1-4; the D is unclear. Germline values: CDR1 MNHNS, CDR2 SASEGT. CDR3 length equals 13 residues. The germline V and J ends were trimmed by 7 bases and 4 bases, with 10 bases remaining between them.

The chain recombines TRBV28 with TRBJ2-3, with TRBD2 matching over 8 bases. The CDR3 sequence is 15 residues long. Trimming at V came to 1 base and at J to 4 bases, leaving 4 bases not matched to a gene. Germline CDR1 is MDHEN and CDR2 is SYDVKM. CDR3 sequence reads: CASSLYRGGADTQYF. CDR3 nucleotide sequence: TGTGCCAGCAGTTTATATCGGGGGGGGGCAGATACGCAGTATTTT.

This clone appeared once. This chain connects TRBV7-2 to TRBJ1-2, with a possible D match to TRBD1 (6 bases). The CDR3 length is 13 residues. Trimming left V 5 bases short and J 4 bases short, with 11 bases between. CDR1 and CDR2 from the germline V gene are SGHTA and FQGNSA. CDR3 sequence: CASSVWTAYGYTF. As DNA, the CDR3 is TGTGCCAGCAGCGTATGGACAGCCTATGGCTACACCTTC.

The chain carries TRBV3-1 (or the pseudogene TRBV3-2) and TRBJ2-5; no firm D call. The germline CDR1 and CDR2 sequences are LGHDT and YNNKEL (reference sequence). The CDR3 runs 16 residues. V lost 4 bases and J lost 1, with 16 bases in between. The CDR3 is CASSLSWRKLQETQYF. The CDR3 region has the DNA TGTGCCAGCAGCCTATCCTGGCGGAAACTCCAAGAGACCCAGTACTTC.

J is TRBJ2-1 and V is TRBV9; TRBD2 matches 13 bases. Germline V gene data show CDR1 as SGDLS and CDR2 as YYNGEE. Germline trimming cut 4 bases from V and 8 bases from J; bases unmatched to any gene: 9. The CDR3 sequence is 16 residues long. The CDR3 spells CASSSRGLAGSHEQFF. CDR3 DNA: TGTGCCAGCAGCTCACGGGGACTAGCGGGATCTCATGAGCAGTTCTTC. The variable domain in full, completed from reference TRBV9 and TRBJ2-1, reads DSGVTQTPKHLITATGQRVTLRCSPRSGDLSVYWYQQSLDQGLQFLIQYYNGEERAKGNILERFSAQQFPDLHSELNLSSLELGDSALYFCASSSRGLAGSHEQFFGPGTRLTVL.

The CDR3 is CASSSSTGLLSLNYGYTF. CDR3 nucleotides: TGTGCCAGCAGTTCCTCGACAGGTCTTCTTTCACTAAACTATGGCTACACCTTC. The gene calls are TRBV6-2 or TRBV6-3 and TRBJ1-2; tentatively, D is TRBD1 (6 bases). Trimming stripped 4 bases from V and 2 bases from J, with 23 bases between. CDR1 and CDR2 (germline): MNHEY, SVGEGT. The CDR3 covers 18 residues.

The chain is built from TRBV5-6 and TRBJ2-5; 13 positions agree with TRBD2. Germline assignment: CDR1 SGHDT and CDR2 YYEEEE. With V trimmed by 4 bases and J by 7 bases, 10 bases remained unmatched. This CDR3 is 16 amino acids long. This CDR3 is CASSALTSGGRGTQYF. The CDR3 bases are TGTGCCAGCAGCGCATTGACTAGCGGGGGGAGGGGGACCCAGTACTTC.

This clone has only one observation. The rearrangement joins TRBV2 to TRBJ2-1; 13 nucleotides agree with TRBD2. CDR3 length: 17 amino acids. V lost 6 bases and J lost 5; bases outside the gene matches: 10. Looked up from germline, CDR1 is SNHLY and CDR2 is FYNNEI. The CDR3 protein is CASSQLAGGKTHNEQFF. The CDR3 nucleotides read TGTGCCAGCAGCCAACTAGCGGGGGGGAAAACACACAATGAGCAGTTCTTC.

The chain uses TRBV2 and TRBJ1-1; no reliable D call. Germline CDR1 is SNHLY and CDR2 is FYNNEI. Deletions cut 3 bases from V and 0 bases from J, with 5 bases between. CDR3 length equals 13 residues. This CDR3 reads CASSDWLNTEAFF. DNA for the CDR3: TGTGCCAGCAGTGATTGGCTGAACACTGAAGCTTTCTTT. The full variable domain, its missing parts supplied by reference TRBV2 and TRBJ1-1, is EPEVTQTPSHQVTQMGQEVILRCVPISNHLYFYWYRQILGQKVEFLVSFYNNEISEKSEIFDDQFSVERPDGSNFTLKIRSTKLEDSAMYFCASSDWLNTEAFFGQGTRLTVV.